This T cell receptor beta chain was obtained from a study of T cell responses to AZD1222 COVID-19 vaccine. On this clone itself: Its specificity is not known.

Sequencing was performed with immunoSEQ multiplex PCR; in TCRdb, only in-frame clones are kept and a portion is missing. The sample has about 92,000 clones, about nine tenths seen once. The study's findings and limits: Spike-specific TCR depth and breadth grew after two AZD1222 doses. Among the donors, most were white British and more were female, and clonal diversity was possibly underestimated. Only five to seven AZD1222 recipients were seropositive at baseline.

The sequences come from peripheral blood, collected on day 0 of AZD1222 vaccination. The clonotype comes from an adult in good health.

The CDR3 region is CATPALSNYGYTF. The CDR3, as DNA: TGTGCTACACCGGCCTTATCTAACTATGGCTACACCTTC. V and J are TRBV2 and TRBJ1-2; D is ambiguous. Germline loops: CDR1 SNHLY, CDR2 FYNNEI. The CDR3 sequence is 13 residues long.